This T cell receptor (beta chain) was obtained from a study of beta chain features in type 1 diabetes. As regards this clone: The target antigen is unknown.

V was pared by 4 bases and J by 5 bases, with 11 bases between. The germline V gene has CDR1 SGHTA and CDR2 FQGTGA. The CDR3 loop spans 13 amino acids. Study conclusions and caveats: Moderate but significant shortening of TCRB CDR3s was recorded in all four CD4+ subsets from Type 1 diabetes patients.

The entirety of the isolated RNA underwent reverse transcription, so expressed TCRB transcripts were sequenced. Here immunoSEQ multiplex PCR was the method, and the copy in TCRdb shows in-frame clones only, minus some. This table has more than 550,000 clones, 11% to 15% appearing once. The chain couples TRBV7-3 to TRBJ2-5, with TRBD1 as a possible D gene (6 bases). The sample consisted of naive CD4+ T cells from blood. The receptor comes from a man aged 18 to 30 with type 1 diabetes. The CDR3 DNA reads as TGTGCCAGCAGCTCATCCCAGGGGGAGACCCAGTACTTC. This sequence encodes CASSSSQGETQYF.